This T cell receptor (beta chain) appears in the sequencing data of a study of early T cells in non-severe SARS-CoV-2 infection. Each CDR3 protein gets one entry after TCRdb re-called the 5' RACE reads with MiXCR. The table shows 100,000 to 130,000 distinct CDR3 sequences, with 11% occurring only once. V dropped 4 bases and J dropped 0 bases, with 8 bases sitting between them. This CDR3 region has 13 residues. Germline values: CDR1 SGHRS, CDR2 YFSETQ. The TCR comes from an adult who was a healthcare worker with PCR-confirmed SARS-CoV-2 infection or an uninfected control (not recorded which). Sequenced material: whole blood. The V gene is TRBV5-1, the J gene TRBJ2-7; the D is unclear. The CDR3 loop reads CASSPALSYEQYF. CDR3 DNA sequence: TGCGCCAGCAGCCCGGCCCTCTCCTACGAGCAGTACTTC.